The clone carrying this T cell receptor beta chain was counted ten times or more. The antigen is undetermined. Amplification of TCR beta CDR3 regions used RNA transcripts. HTBI primers served in a first-round RT-PCR, which a second-round multiplex PCR followed. Each CDR3 protein gets one entry after TCRdb re-called the multiplex PCR reads with MiXCR. This repertoire shows 340,000 or so distinct CDR3 sequences, about 17% found once; its top ten account for around 12%. The data belong to a study of Graves' ophthalmopathy and Graves' hyperthyroidism. Diagnoses were established from clinical symptoms, serum thyroxine, TRAb, thyroid ultrasound and orbital computed tomography. PBMCs originated in roughly 9.3 ml of fresh peripheral blood. Study-wide results and caveats: The model predicted progression of ophthalmopathy with a sensitivity of about 70%, and its specificity was about 76%. Blood also carried most expanded thyroid clonotypes exceeding 0.001 frequency.

CDR1 is ENHRY and CDR2 is SYGVKD in the germline V gene. This CDR3 has 14 amino acids. Trimming took off 4 bases at V and 7 bases at J, with 13 bases between the two ends. The sequencing sample was made of peripheral blood. This TCR was recovered from an adult man with Graves' ophthalmopathy. The V gene is TRBV10-3, the J gene TRBJ2-2, with D uncertain. Written as DNA, the CDR3 is TGTGCCATCAGTGCCCCCTCCAGCGTCGGGGAGCTGTTTTTT. Its translation is CAISAPSSVGELFF.